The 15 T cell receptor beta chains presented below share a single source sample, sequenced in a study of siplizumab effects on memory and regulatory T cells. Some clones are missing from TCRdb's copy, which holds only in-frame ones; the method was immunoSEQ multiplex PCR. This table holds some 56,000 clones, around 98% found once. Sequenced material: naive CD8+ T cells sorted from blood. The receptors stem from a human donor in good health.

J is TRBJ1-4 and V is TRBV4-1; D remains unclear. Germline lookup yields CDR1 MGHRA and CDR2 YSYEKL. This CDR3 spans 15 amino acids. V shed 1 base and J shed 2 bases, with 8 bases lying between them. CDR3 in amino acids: CASSQVGFTNEKLFF. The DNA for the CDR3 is TGCGCCAGCAGCCAAGTCGGGTTTACTAATGAAAAACTGTTTTTT.

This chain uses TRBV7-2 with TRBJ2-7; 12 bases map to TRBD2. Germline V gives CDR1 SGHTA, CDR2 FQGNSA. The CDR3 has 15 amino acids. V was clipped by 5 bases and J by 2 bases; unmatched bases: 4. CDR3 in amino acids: CASSIGLAGTYEQYF. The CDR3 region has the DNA TGTGCCAGCAGCATAGGACTAGCGGGGACCTACGAGCAGTACTTC.

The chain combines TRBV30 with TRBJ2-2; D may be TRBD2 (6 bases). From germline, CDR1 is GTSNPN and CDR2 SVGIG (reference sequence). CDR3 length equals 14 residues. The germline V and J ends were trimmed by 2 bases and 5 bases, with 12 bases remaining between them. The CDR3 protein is CAWSKGAGTGELFF. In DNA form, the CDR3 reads TGTGCCTGGAGTAAAGGGGCGGGAACCGGGGAGCTGTTTTTT. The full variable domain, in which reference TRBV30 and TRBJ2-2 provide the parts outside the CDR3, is SQTIHQWPATLVQPVGSPLSLECTVEGTSNPNLYWYRQAAGRGLQLLFYSVGIGQISSEVPQNLSASRPQDRQFILSSKKLLLSDSGFYLCAWSKGAGTGELFFGEGSRLTVL.

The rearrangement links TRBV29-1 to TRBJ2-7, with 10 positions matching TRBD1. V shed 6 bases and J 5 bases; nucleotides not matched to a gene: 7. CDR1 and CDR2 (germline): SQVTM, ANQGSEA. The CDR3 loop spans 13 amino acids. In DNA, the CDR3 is TGCAGCGTCCGACAGGGGGCGAGGAACGAGCAGTACTTC. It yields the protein CSVRQGARNEQYF.

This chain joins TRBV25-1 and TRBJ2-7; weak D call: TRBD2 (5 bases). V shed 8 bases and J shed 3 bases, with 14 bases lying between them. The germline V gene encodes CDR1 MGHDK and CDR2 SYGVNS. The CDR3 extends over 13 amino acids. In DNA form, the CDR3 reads TGTGCCAGCCGACCAGGACGGGACTACGAGCAGTACTTC. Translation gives CASRPGRDYEQYF.

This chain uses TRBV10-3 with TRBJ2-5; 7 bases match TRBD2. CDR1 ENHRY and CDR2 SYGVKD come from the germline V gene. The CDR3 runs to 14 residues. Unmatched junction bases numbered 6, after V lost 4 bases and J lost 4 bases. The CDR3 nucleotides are TGTGCCATCAGTGTTCCCGGGGAGGGAGAGACCCAGTACTTC. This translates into CAISVPGEGETQYF.

CDR3 amino acids: CASTKGQGTYSNQPQHF. As DNA, the CDR3 is TGTGCCAGCACCAAGGGACAGGGTACTTATAGCAATCAGCCCCAGCATTTT. The chain employs TRBV6-4 and TRBJ1-5; 9 nucleotides align to TRBD1. V lost 7 bases to trimming and J lost 0 bases; unmatched junction nucleotides: 10. In germline, CDR1 is MRHNA, CDR2 SNTAGT. CDR3 length: 17 amino acids.

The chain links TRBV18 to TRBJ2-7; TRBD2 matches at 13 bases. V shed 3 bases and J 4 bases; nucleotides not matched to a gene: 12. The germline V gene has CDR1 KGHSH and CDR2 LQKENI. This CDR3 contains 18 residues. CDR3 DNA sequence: TGTGCCAGCTCACCCCAACCCATTGGACTAGCGGGAGTTTACGAGCAGTACTTC. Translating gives CASSPQPIGLAGVYEQYF.

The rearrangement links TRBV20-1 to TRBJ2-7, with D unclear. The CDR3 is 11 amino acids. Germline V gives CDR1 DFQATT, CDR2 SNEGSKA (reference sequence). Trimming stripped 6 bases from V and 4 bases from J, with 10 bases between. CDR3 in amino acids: CSAPDGYEQYF. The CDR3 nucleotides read TGCAGTGCCCCGGACGGTTACGAGCAGTACTTC.

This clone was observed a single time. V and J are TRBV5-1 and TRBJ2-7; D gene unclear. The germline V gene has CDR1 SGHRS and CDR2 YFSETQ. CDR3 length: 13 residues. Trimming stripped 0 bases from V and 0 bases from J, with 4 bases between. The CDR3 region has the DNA TGCGCCAGCAGCTTGGAGATCTCCTACGAGCAGTACTTC. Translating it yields CASSLEISYEQYF.

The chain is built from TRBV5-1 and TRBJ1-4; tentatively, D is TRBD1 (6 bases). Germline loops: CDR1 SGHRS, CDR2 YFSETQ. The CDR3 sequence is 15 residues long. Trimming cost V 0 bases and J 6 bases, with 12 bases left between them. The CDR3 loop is CASSLGQGMDEKLFF. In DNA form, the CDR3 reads TGCGCCAGCAGCTTGGGCCAGGGGATGGATGAAAAACTGTTTTTT.

The CDR3 DNA reads as TGTGCCAGTAGTATTAGGGTTAGCGGGAGTTATAATGAGCAGTTCTTC. This sequence encodes CASSIRVSGSYNEQFF. J is TRBJ2-1 and V is TRBV19; 9 positions agree with TRBD2. J gave up 7 bases and V 3 bases, and 10 bases lay outside the gene matches. This CDR3 is 16 amino acids long. Germline CDR1 and CDR2: LNHDA and SQIVND (reference sequence). Together with reference TRBV19 and TRBJ2-1, the CDR3 gives the full variable domain: DGGITQSPKYLFRKEGQNVTLSCEQNLNHDAMYWYRQDPGQGLRLIYYSQIVNDFQKGDIAEGYSVSREKKESFPLTVTSAQKNPTAFYLCASSIRVSGSYNEQFFGPGTRLTVL.

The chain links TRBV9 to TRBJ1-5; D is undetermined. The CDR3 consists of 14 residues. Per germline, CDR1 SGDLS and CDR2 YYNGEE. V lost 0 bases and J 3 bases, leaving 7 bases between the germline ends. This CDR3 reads CASSVGQNNQPQHF. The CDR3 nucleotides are TGTGCCAGCAGCGTAGGGCAGAACAATCAGCCCCAGCATTTT.

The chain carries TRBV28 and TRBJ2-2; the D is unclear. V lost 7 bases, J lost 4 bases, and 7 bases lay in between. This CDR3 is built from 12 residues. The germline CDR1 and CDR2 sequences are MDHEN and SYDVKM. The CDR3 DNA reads TGTGCCAGCACCAGTGTCACCGGGGAGCTGTTTTTT. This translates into CASTSVTGELFF.

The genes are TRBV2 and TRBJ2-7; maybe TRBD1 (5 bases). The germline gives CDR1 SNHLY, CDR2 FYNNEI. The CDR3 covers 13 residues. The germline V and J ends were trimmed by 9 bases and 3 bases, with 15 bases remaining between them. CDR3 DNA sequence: TGTGCCAGAGGGGCACTTTCGGGCTACGAGCAGTACTTC. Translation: CARGALSGYEQYF. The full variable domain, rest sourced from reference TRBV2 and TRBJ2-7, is EPEVTQTPSHQVTQMGQEVILRCVPISNHLYFYWYRQILGQKVEFLVSFYNNEISEKSEIFDDQFSVERPDGSNFTLKIRSTKLEDSAMYFCARGALSGYEQYFGPGTRLTVT.